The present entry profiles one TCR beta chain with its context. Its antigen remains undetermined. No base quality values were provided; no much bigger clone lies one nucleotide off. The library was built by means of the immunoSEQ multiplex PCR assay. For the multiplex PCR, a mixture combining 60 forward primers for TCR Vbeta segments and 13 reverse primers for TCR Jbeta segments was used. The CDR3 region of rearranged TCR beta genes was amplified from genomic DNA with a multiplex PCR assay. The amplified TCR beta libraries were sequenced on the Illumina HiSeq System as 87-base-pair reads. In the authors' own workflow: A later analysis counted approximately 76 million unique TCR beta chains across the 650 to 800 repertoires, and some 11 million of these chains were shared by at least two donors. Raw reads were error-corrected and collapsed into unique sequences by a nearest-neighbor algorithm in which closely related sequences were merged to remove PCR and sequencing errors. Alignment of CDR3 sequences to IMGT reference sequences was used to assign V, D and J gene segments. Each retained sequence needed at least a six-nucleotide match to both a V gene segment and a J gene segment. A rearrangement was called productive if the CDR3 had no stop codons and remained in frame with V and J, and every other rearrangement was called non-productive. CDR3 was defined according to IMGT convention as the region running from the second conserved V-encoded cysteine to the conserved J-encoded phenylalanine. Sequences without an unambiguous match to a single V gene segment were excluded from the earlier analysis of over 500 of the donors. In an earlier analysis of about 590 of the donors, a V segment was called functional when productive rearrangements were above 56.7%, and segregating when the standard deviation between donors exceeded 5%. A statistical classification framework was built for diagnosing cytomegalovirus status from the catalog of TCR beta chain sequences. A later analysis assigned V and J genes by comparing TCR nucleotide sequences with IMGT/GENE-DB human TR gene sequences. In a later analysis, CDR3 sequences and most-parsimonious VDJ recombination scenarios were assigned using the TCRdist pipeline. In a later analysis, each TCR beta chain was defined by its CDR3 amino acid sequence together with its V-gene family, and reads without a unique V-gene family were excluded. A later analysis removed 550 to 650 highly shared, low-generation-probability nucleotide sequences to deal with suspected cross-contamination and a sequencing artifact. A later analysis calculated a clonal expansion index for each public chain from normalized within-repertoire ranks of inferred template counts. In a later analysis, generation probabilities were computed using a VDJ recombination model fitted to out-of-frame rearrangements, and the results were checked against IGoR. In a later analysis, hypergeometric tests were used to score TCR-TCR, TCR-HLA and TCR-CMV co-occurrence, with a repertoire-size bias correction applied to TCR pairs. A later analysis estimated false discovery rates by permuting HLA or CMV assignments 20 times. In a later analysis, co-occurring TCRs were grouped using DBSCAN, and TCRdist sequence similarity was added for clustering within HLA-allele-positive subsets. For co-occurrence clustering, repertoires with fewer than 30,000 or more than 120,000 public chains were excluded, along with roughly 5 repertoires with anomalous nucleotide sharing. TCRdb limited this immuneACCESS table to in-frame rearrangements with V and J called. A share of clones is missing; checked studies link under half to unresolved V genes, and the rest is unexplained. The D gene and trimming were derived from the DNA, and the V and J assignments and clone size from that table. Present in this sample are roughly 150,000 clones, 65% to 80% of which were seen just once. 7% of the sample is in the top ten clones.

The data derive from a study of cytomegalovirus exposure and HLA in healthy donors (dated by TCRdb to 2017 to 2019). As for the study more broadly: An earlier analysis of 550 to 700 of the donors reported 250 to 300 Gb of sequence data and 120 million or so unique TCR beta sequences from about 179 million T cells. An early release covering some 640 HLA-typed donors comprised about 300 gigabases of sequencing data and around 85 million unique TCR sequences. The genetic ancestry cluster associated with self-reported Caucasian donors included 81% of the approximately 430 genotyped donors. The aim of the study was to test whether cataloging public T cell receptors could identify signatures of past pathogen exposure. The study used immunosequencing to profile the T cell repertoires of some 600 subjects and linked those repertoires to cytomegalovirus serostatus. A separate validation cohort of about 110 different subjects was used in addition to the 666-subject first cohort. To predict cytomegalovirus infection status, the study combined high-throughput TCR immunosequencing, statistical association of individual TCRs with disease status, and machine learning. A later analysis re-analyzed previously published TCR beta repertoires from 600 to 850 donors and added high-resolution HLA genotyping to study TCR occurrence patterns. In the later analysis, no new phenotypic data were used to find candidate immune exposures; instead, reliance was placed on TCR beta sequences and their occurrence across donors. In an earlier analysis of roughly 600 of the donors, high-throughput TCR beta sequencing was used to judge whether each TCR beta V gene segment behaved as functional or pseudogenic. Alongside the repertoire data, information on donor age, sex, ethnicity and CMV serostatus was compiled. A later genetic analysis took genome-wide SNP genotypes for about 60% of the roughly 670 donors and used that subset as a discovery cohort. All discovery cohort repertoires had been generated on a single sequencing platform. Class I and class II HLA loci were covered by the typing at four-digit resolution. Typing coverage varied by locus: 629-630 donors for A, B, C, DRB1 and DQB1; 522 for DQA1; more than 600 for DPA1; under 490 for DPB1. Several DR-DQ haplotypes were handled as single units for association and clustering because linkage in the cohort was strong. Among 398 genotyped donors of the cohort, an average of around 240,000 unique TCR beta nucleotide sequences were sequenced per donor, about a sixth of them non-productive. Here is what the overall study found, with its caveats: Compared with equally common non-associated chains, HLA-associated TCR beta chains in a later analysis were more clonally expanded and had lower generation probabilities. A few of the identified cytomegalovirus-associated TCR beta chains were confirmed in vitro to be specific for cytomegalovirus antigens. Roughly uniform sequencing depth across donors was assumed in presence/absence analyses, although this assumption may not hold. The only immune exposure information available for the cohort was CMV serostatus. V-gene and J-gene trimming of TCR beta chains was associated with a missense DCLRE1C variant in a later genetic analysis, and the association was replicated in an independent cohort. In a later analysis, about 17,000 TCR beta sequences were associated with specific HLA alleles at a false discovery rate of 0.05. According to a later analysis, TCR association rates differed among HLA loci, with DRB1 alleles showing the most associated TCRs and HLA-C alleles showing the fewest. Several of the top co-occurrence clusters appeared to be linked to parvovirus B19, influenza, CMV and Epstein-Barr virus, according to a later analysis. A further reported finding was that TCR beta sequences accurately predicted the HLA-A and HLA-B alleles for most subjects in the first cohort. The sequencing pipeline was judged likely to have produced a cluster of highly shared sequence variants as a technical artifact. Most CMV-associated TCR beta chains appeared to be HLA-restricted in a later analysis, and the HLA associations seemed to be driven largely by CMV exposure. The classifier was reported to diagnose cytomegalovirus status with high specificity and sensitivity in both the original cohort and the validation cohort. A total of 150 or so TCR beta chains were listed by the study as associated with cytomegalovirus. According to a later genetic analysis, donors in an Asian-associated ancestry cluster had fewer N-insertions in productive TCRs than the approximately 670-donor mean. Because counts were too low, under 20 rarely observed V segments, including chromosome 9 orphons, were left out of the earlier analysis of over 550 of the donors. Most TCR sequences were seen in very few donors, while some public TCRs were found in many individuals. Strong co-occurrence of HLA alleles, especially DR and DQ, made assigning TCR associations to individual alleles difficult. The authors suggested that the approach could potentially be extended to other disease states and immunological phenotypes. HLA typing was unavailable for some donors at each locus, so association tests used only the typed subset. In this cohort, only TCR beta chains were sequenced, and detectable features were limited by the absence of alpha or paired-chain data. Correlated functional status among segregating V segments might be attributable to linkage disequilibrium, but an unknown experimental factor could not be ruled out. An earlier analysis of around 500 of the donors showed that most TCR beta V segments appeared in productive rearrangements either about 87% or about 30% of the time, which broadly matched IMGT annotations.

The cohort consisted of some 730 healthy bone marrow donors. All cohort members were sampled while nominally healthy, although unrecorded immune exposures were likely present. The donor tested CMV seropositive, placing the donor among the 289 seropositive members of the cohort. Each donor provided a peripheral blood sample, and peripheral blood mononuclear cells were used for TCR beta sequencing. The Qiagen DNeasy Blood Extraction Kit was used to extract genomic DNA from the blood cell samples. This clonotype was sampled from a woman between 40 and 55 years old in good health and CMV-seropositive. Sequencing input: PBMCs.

At the DNA level, the sequence is TGTGCCAGCAGCTTGGGTCTAGCGGGGAGCCGAGATACGCAGTATTTT. Its protein is CASSLGLAGSRDTQYF. The chain employs TRBV7-2 and TRBJ2-3, and TRBD2 aligns with 9 junction nucleotides. The germline V gene sets CDR1 to SGHTA and CDR2 to FQGNSA. Ends trimmed: V by 3 bases, J by 5 bases; bases unmatched to a gene: 9. The CDR3 runs 16 amino acids, cysteine and phenylalanine included. The retained sequence is limited to the CDR3, 48 bases, with the frame set at the first base.